This passage covers 5 T cell receptor beta chains from one sample sequenced in a study of shared T cell receptors in the human thymus. Method: immunoSEQ multiplex PCR; TCRdb's copy keeps in-frame clones and lacks some. The data show more than 300,000 clones, approximately 95% seen once. Sequenced: thymocytes. The source is a human donor.

This chain links TRBV6-4 with TRBJ2-1; D gene ambiguous. The ends were cut back, 4 bases at V and 5 bases at J, with 9 bases in the middle. Germline V lookup: CDR1 MRHNA, CDR2 SNTAGT. This CDR3 has 13 residues. CDR3 amino acids: CASSGRSDNEQFF. The DNA of the CDR3 is TGTGCCAGCAGTGGACGGAGTGACAATGAGCAGTTCTTC.

The gene calls are TRBV29-1 and TRBJ1-1; TRBD1 is a possible D gene (6 bases). Trimming took off 6 bases at V and 8 bases at J, with 10 bases between the two ends. CDR1 is SQVTM, CDR2 ANQGSEA, per germline. The CDR3 has 10 amino acids. The DNA of the CDR3 is TGCAGCGTACCCCAGGGGGAAGCTTTCTTT. As protein: CSVPQGEAFF.

This sequence joins TRBV28 and TRBJ2-5; TRBD2 is a possible D gene (5 bases). Germline V gene sequence: CDR1 MDHEN, CDR2 SYDVKM. Between the trimmed V and J ends, which lost 3 bases and 5 bases, there was a span of 10 bases. The CDR3 extends over 13 amino acids. CDR3 coding DNA: TGTGCCAGCAGTTTTCACGGGATTGAGACCCAGTACTTC. Encoded protein: CASSFHGIETQYF.

This clone was recorded once. This chain connects TRBV4-1 to TRBJ1-2; 9 bases match TRBD1. Germline CDR1 reads MGHRA; CDR2 reads YSYEKL. The trim removed 4 bases at V and 4 bases at J, leaving 13 bases unmatched. The CDR3 runs to 17 residues. CDR3 in amino acids: CASSPAHGTGRPYGYTF. The CDR3 DNA follows: TGCGCCAGCAGCCCGGCCCACGGGACAGGGCGTCCCTATGGCTACACCTTC.

The chain carries TRBV6-1 and TRBJ1-1; no clear D. The CDR3 spans 13 residues. The V end lost 7 bases, the J end lost 5 bases, and 14 bases lay between the germline ends. The germline V gene has CDR1 MNHNS and CDR2 SASEGT. The CDR3 spells CASTTGSRTEAFF. CDR3 DNA sequence: TGTGCCAGCACCACCGGCAGTCGGACTGAAGCTTTCTTT.